The rows below give T cell receptor beta chains drawn from one sample of a study of blood T cells in healthy people across ages. TCRdb processed the 5' RACE reads anew with MiXCR; each CDR3 protein has one entry. The sample includes 1.5 million to 2 million distinct CDR3 sequences, 49% of them seen just once. Sequencing used blood. These receptors were taken from a woman aged 40 to 50 in good health. Each CDR3 is given with its conserved first and last residue. A D gene is named only where the DNA matches it firmly.

>TRBV29-1|TRBJ1-2|11|-
CSVTTGFGYTF
>TRBV6-1|TRBJ2-6|17|-
CASTARQESSGANVLTF
>TRBV2|TRBJ1-4|15|TRBD1
CASTRNDREGEKLFF
>TRBV4-2|TRBJ2-5|18|TRBD1
CASSQERTGTGHQETQYF
>TRBV20-1|TRBJ2-1|17|TRBD2
CSAKGTSGGNPYNEQFF
>TRBV2|-|16|TRBD2
CASSEAPGGVWETQYF
>TRBV6-5|TRBJ1-6|12|-
CASSLNSGPLHF
>TRBV7-9|TRBJ2-1|15|TRBD1
CASSLRGQGINEQFF
>TRBV20-1|TRBJ2-1|16|TRBD1
CSARPLPQGVYNEQFF
>TRBV6-2/TRBV6-3|TRBJ2-7|15|-
CASYKKSGGLSGQYF
>TRBV6-2/TRBV6-3|-|14|TRBD1
CASSRQGERNEQYF
>TRBV7-2|TRBJ2-3|16|TRBD2
CASSYALAGGTDTQYF
>TRBV4-1|TRBJ2-3|17|TRBD1
CASSPSGAGGFGDTQYF
>TRBV6-2/TRBV6-3|TRBJ2-5|16|TRBD2
CASSIYLAGDKETQYF
>TRBV27|TRBJ2-3|16|-
CASSLLGMSTTDTQYF
>TRBV7-8|TRBJ2-5|16|-
CASSLVGHTLQETQYF
>TRBV12-3/TRBV12-4|TRBJ1-2|13|-
CTSSLRGGGGYTF
>TRBV10-3|TRBJ2-7|15|TRBD2
CAISVGGEGLYEQYF
>TRBV20-1|TRBJ2-7|13|-
CSAPRDVAYEQYF
>TRBV9|TRBJ2-7|15|TRBD1
CASSASGTGTYEQYF
>TRBV28|TRBJ2-5|15|TRBD1
CASSTPGTDDNEQYF
>TRBV6-2/TRBV6-3|TRBJ2-4|12|TRBD1
CASRTGANIQYF
>TRBV6-5|TRBJ2-5|15|TRBD2
CASSYSSGGRNEQYF
>TRBV5-4|TRBJ2-5|15|TRBD2
CASSLASGRPETQYF
>TRBV27|TRBJ1-5|13|-
CASSIVRNQPQHF
>TRBV7-9|TRBJ2-1|15|TRBD1
CASSSDRDQYNEQFF
>TRBV20-1|TRBJ2-1|17|TRBD2
CSARDPSTSGGNNEQFF
>TRBV20-1|TRBJ2-1|14|TRBD2
CSARLASTYNEQFF
>TRBV3-1|TRBJ2-5|17|TRBD2
CASSQDWAGGSQETQYF
>TRBV6-6|TRBJ2-7|15|TRBD2
CASTRLAGRNYEQYF
>TRBV20-1|TRBJ2-3|14|-
CSAGGRPRTDTQYF